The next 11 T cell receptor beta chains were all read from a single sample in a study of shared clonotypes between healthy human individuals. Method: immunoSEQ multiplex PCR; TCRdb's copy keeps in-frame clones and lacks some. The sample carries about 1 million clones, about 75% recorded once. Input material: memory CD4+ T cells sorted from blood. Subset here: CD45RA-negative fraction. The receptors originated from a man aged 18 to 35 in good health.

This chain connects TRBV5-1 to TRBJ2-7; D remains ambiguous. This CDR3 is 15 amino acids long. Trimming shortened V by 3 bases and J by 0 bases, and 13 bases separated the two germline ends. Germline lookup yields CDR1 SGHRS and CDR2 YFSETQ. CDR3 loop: CASSYPGRNSYEQYF. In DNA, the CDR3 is TGCGCCAGCAGCTACCCCGGACGGAACTCCTACGAGCAGTACTTC.

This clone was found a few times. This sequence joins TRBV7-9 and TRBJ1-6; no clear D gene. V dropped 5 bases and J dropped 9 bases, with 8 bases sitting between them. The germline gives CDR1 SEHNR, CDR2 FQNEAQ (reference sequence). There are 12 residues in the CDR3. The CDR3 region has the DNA TGTGCCAGCAGCCCACCATCTTCACCCCTCCACTTT. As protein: CASSPPSSPLHF.

This CDR3 reads CASSLGQNSPLHF. CDR3 sequence (DNA): TGTGCCAGCAGCTTAGGGCAGAATTCACCCCTCCACTTT. This chain connects TRBV11-3 to TRBJ1-6; no reliable D call. Germline V lookup: CDR1 SGHNT, CDR2 YENEEA. The length of the CDR3 is 13 residues. The germline V and J ends were trimmed by 1 base and 7 bases, with 5 bases remaining between them.

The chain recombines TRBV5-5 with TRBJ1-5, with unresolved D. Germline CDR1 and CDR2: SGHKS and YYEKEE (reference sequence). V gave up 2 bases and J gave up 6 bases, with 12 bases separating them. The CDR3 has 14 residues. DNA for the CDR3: TGTGCCAGCAGCTTTGGGCAGGTTCCTCAGCCCCAGCATTTT. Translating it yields CASSFGQVPQPQHF.

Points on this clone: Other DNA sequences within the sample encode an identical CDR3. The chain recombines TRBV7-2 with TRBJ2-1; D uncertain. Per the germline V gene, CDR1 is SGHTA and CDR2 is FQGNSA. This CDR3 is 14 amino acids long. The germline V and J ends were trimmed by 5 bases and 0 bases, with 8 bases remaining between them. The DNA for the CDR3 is TGTGCCAGCAGCCCCCCCGGCTCCTACAATGAGCAGTTCTTC. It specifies CASSPPGSYNEQFF.

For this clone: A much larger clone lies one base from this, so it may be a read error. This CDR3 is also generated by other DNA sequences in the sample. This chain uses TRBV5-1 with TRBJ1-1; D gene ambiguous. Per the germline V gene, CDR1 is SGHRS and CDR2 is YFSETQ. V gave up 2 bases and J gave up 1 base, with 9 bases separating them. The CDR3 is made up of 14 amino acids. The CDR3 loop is CASSFGRGNTEAFF. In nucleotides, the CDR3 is TGCGCCAGCAGCTTCGGACGGGGGAACACTGAAGCTTTCTTT.

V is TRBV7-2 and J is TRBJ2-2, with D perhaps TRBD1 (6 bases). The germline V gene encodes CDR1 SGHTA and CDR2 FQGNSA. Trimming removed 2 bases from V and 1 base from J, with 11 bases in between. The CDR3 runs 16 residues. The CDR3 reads CASSLNRVLNTGELFF. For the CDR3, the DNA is TGTGCCAGCAGCTTAAACAGGGTCTTGAACACCGGGGAGCTGTTTTTT.

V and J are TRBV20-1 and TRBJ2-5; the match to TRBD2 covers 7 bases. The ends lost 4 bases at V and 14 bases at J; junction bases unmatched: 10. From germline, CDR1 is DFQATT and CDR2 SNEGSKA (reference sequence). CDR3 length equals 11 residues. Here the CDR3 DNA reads TGCAGTGCTAAAATCGGACTAGTAATATACTTC. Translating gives CSAKIGLVIYF.

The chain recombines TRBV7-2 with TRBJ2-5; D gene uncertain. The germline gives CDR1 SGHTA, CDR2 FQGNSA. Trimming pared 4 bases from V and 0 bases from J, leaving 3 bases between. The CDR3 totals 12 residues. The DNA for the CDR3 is TGTGCCAGCAGCTGGTACCAAGAGACCCAGTACTTC. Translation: CASSWYQETQYF.

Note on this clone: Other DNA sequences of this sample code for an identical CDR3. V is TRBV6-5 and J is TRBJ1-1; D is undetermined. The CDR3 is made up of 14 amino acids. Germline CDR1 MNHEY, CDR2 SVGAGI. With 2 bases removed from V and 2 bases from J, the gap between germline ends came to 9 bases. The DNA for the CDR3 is TGTGCCAGCAGTTACAGCGGAGGAAACACTGAAGCTTTCTTT. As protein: CASSYSGGNTEAFF.

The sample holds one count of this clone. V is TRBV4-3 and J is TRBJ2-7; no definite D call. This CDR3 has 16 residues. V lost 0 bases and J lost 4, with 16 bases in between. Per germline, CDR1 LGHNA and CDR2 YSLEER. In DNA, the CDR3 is TGCGCCAGCAGCCAAGATTGGAATCAACTATTTTACGAGCAGTACTTC. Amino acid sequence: CASSQDWNQLFYEQYF.